Presented here are 31 T cell receptor beta chains from one specimen sequenced in a study of control samples from healthy donors and cancer patients (dated by TCRdb to the early 2020s). Library preparation was by the immunoSEQ multiplex PCR assay. The source is immuneACCESS, and TCRdb retained only in-frame sequences with V and J called. Part of the clones is not carried over; for the studies checked, unresolved V genes explain less than half of this, and the remainder is unexplained. The sample data list approximately 17,000 clones, and about 88% of these were observed just once. Of the sample, 32% is held by the ten largest clones. Sequenced material: PBMCs. All receptors derive from a man in his 60s with head and neck cancer.

This chain uses TRBV15 with TRBJ1-5, with 7 bases that match TRBD1. The CDR3 is made up of 14 amino acids. V was clipped by 3 bases and J by 6 bases; unmatched bases: 5. The germline V gene encodes CDR1 LNHNV and CDR2 YYDKDF (reference sequence). CDR3 residues: CATSSATGRQPQHF. CDR3 sequence (DNA): TGTGCCACCAGCAGTGCGACAGGGCGTCAGCCCCAGCATTTT. The full variable domain, completed using reference TRBV15 and TRBJ1-5, is DAMVIQNPRYQVTQFGKPVTLSCSQTLNHNVMYWYQQKSSQAPKLLFHYYDKDFNNEADTPDNFQSRRPNTSFCFLDIRSPGLGDTAMYLCATSSATGRQPQHFGDGTRLSIL.

The chain employs TRBV18 and TRBJ2-1; 7 bases align to TRBD2. The CDR3 sequence is 13 residues long. J was trimmed by 10 bases and V by 0 bases; bases with no gene match: 3. Germline V lookup: CDR1 KGHSH, CDR2 LQKENI. Written as DNA, the CDR3 is TGTGCCAGCTCACCACCTACTAGCGCAGAGCAGTTCTTC. This sequence encodes CASSPPTSAEQFF.

The chain couples TRBV5-1 to TRBJ2-7; 14 positions match TRBD2. Germline-derived CDR1 and CDR2 are SGHRS and YFSETQ. Trimming at V came to 2 bases and at J to 1 base, leaving 5 bases not matched to a gene. The CDR3 consists of 17 residues. This CDR3 reads CASSFGTSGGPSYEQYF. The CDR3 nucleotides read TGCGCCAGCAGCTTCGGGACTAGCGGGGGCCCATCCTACGAGCAGTACTTC.

This clone was observed a few times. This sequence joins TRBV5-5 and TRBJ2-5; 8 bases are a match to TRBD1. With V trimmed by 0 bases and J by 5 bases, 6 bases remained unmatched. Germline V lookup: CDR1 SGHKS, CDR2 YYEKEE (reference sequence). CDR3 size: 15 residues. CDR3 coding DNA: TGTGCCAGCAGCTTGGGCCCAGGGGGCGAGGAGACCCAGTACTTC. It specifies CASSLGPGGEETQYF.

The chain links TRBV2 to TRBJ2-4; TRBD1 is a possible D gene (7 bases). CDR3 length equals 16 residues. Germline loops: CDR1 SNHLY, CDR2 FYNNEI. Between the trimmed V and J ends, which lost 3 bases and 0 bases, there was a span of 12 bases. The CDR3 region is CASSEEGALAKNIQYF. The DNA for the CDR3 is TGTGCCAGCAGTGAGGAGGGGGCTCTAGCCAAAAACATTCAGTACTTC.

The rearrangement uses TRBV19 and TRBJ2-1; possibly TRBD2 for D (7 bases). V was cut by 4 bases and J by 8 bases, with 18 bases left in between. CDR1 is LNHDA, CDR2 SQIVND, per germline (reference sequence). CDR3 length: 15 amino acids. The CDR3 sequence: CASSSYGRGADEQFF. CDR3 in DNA: TGTGCCAGTAGTAGCTACGGCCGGGGGGCCGATGAGCAGTTCTTC.

The CDR3 region has the DNA TGTGCCAGCAGTGACTCTGGGGCCAACGTCCTGACTTTC. Its translation is CASSDSGANVLTF. The chain couples TRBV6-1 to TRBJ2-6, with unresolved D. Germline CDR1 and CDR2: MNHNS and SASEGT. The CDR3 has 13 amino acids. V was trimmed by 3 bases and J by 0 bases, leaving 0 bases between them.

V usage is TRBV7-2 and J usage is TRBJ1-2, with 7 bases identical to TRBD1. CDR1 is SGHTA, CDR2 FQGNSA, per germline. V shed 7 bases, J shed 3 bases, and the junction held 5 bases outside the gene matches. This CDR3 is 13 amino acids long. The CDR3 region is CASTHGTDYGYTF. The DNA of the CDR3 is TGTGCCAGCACCCATGGGACAGACTATGGCTACACCTTC.

The V gene is TRBV10-2, the J gene TRBJ1-1, with 9 bases matching TRBD1. Germline assignment: CDR1 WSHSY and CDR2 SAAADI. Trimming at V came to 4 bases and at J to 4 bases, leaving 10 bases not matched to a gene. This CDR3 has 16 amino acids. As DNA, the CDR3 is TGCGCCAGCAGTGCCGGGACAGGGCGAGGGGGCACTGAAGCTTTCTTT. Translating it yields CASSAGTGRGGTEAFF.

The chain combines TRBV27 with TRBJ1-6, with D perhaps matching TRBD1 (5 bases). V was cut by 0 bases and J by 7 bases, with 7 bases left in between. The germline V gene has CDR1 MNHEY and CDR2 SMNVEV (reference sequence). The CDR3 is made up of 14 amino acids. In DNA, the CDR3 is TGTGCCAGCAGTTTATCGGGACCGAATTCACCCCTCCACTTT. It specifies CASSLSGPNSPLHF.

V is TRBV5-6 and J is TRBJ1-4; D is undetermined. The CDR3 totals 12 residues. Germline CDR1 is SGHDT and CDR2 is YYEEEE. V was cut by 0 bases and J by 8 bases, with 5 bases left in between. DNA of the CDR3: TGTGCCAGCAGCTTGGGAAGGGAAAAACTGTTTTTT. This translates into CASSLGREKLFF.

This clone was seen only once. V is TRBV19 and J is TRBJ1-5; 7 bases fit TRBD1. V trimming: 7 bases; J trimming: 4 bases; junction bases outside the gene matches: 13. CDR3 length: 16 amino acids. The germline V gene encodes CDR1 LNHDA and CDR2 SQIVND (reference sequence). CDR3 sequence reads: CASIRQGETTNQPQHF. CDR3 sequence (DNA): TGTGCCAGTATCAGACAGGGCGAGACGACAAATCAGCCCCAGCATTTT. The full variable domain, its missing parts supplied by reference TRBV19 and TRBJ1-5, is DGGITQSPKYLFRKEGQNVTLSCEQNLNHDAMYWYRQDPGQGLRLIYYSQIVNDFQKGDIAEGYSVSREKKESFPLTVTSAQKNPTAFYLCASIRQGETTNQPQHFGDGTRLSIL.

The V and J genes are TRBV29-1 and TRBJ2-3; a possible D gene is TRBD1 (5 bases). Trimming cost V 7 bases and J 2 bases, with 16 bases left between them. This CDR3 is 14 amino acids long. Germline V gene lookup returns CDR1 SQVTM and CDR2 ANQGSEA. The CDR3 loop is CSAWRQGPTDTQYF. CDR3 bases: TGCAGCGCCTGGCGGCAGGGCCCCACAGATACGCAGTATTTT.

The rearrangement uses TRBV4-1 and TRBJ2-6, with 10 bases that match TRBD1. The length of the CDR3 is 18 residues. The V segment lost 4 bases and the J segment 2 bases; nucleotides outside the gene matches: 8. CDR1 and CDR2 (germline): MGHRA, YSYEKL. This CDR3 reads CASSRGTGVATGANVLTF. DNA of the CDR3: TGCGCCAGCAGCCGCGGGACAGGGGTTGCGACTGGGGCCAACGTCCTGACTTTC.

This rearrangement joins TRBV6-6 to TRBJ1-1; no firm D call. The CDR3 runs to 12 residues. Germline V gene data show CDR1 as MNHNY and CDR2 as SVGAGI (reference sequence). V was pared by 6 bases and J by 1 base, with 6 bases between. The CDR3 DNA follows: TGTGCCAGCAGCTTGACGAACACTGAAGCTTTCTTT. Amino acid sequence: CASSLTNTEAFF.

V usage is TRBV6-4 and J usage is TRBJ2-2; 8 nucleotides align to TRBD1. The trim removed 4 bases at V and 7 bases at J, leaving 5 bases unmatched. Germline V gives CDR1 MRHNA, CDR2 SNTAGT. The CDR3 contains 14 residues. The CDR3 coding sequence is TGTGCCAGCAGTGTTCAGGGGGCCGTCGGGGAGCTGTTTTTT. It is translated as CASSVQGAVGELFF.

The chain is built from TRBV19 and TRBJ1-1, with a tentative D call TRBD1 (6 bases). The ends were cut back, 7 bases at V and 5 bases at J, with 11 bases in the middle. CDR3 size: 12 residues. Germline-derived CDR1 and CDR2 are LNHDA and SQIVND (reference sequence). This CDR3 reads CASNEQGTEAFF. Written as DNA, the CDR3 is TGTGCCAGTAATGAACAGGGTACTGAAGCTTTCTTT.

The chain uses TRBV6-6 and TRBJ2-7; maybe TRBD2 (7 bases). This CDR3 spans 15 amino acids. Germline V gene data show CDR1 as MNHNY and CDR2 as SVGAGI (reference sequence). The V gene lost 2 bases and the J gene lost 6 bases, with 17 bases spanning the gap. The chain's CDR3 is CASSYPRTGGAEQYF. DNA for the CDR3: TGTGCCAGCAGTTACCCGCGTACGGGGGGCGCCGAGCAGTACTTC.

This clone was recorded once. The V call is TRBV7-2, the J call TRBJ1-1, with 9 bases that match TRBD1. The CDR3 spans 14 residues. The trim removed 5 bases at V and 4 bases at J, leaving 5 bases unmatched. Per germline, CDR1 SGHTA and CDR2 FQGNSA. The DNA of the CDR3 is TGTGCCAGCAGCCTACAGGGGGCAATCACTGAAGCTTTCTTT. Translated, it gives CASSLQGAITEAFF.

V and J are TRBV5-4 and TRBJ2-5; a possible D gene is TRBD2 (6 bases). The germline gives CDR1 SGHNT, CDR2 YYREEE (reference sequence). V was pared by 0 bases and J by 1 base, with 10 bases between. The CDR3 consists of 15 residues. CDR3 DNA sequence: TGTGCCAGCAGCTTGGCCGGGCGGGGCCAAGAGACCCAGTACTTC. Its protein is CASSLAGRGQETQYF.

V gene TRBV27 combines with J gene TRBJ1-5; D perhaps matches TRBD1 (6 bases). Germline CDR1 reads MNHEY; CDR2 reads SMNVEV (reference sequence). The length of the CDR3 is 14 residues. V was cut by 5 bases and J by 2 bases, with 10 bases left in between. The DNA of the CDR3 is TGTGCCAGCAGTCCCGAGGGGGGCAATCAGCCCCAGCATTTT. Translating it yields CASSPEGGNQPQHF.

The chain recombines TRBV11-2 with TRBJ2-2, with D tentatively TRBD2 (7 bases). The germline V gene encodes CDR1 SGHAT and CDR2 FQNNGV. The CDR3 spans 17 residues. V lost 1 base and J 4 bases, leaving 16 bases between the germline ends. CDR3 in DNA: TGTGCCAGCAGCTTAGCAGGAACCGGGGGGCCCACCGGGGAGCTGTTTTTT. It is translated as CASSLAGTGGPTGELFF.

V and J are TRBV5-1 and TRBJ2-5; D perhaps matches TRBD2 (5 bases). The V gene lost 2 bases and the J gene lost 4 bases, with 18 bases spanning the gap. Germline CDR1 is SGHRS and CDR2 is YFSETQ. The CDR3 runs 16 residues. CDR3 in amino acids: CASSLSPRGPAETQYF. The DNA for the CDR3 is TGCGCCAGCAGCTTATCACCAAGAGGGCCGGCAGAGACCCAGTACTTC.

V gene TRBV4-1 combines with J gene TRBJ2-1, with 10 nucleotides matching TRBD2. The CDR3 runs to 14 residues. V dropped 7 bases and J dropped 3; count of bases not matched to a gene: 3. Germline V gene data show CDR1 as MGHRA and CDR2 as YSYEKL. The CDR3 region is CASTRTSGYNEQFF. CDR3 in DNA: TGCGCCAGCACCAGGACTAGCGGCTACAATGAGCAGTTCTTC.

The V and J genes are TRBV5-1 and TRBJ1-2; 10 bases are a match to TRBD1. V shed 3 bases and J 3 bases; nucleotides not matched to a gene: 23. This CDR3 is built from 21 residues. The germline V gene has CDR1 SGHRS and CDR2 YFSETQ. In DNA form, the CDR3 reads TGCGCCAGCAGCTGGCCGGGACAGGGGTCAAAAGCCCTCGACGGGTACTATGGCTACACCTTC. Translating gives CASSWPGQGSKALDGYYGYTF.

V usage is TRBV7-8 and J usage is TRBJ2-7, with 10 bases matching TRBD1. Germline V gene lookup returns CDR1 SGHVS and CDR2 FQNEAQ. V lost 5 bases, J lost 2 bases, and 6 bases stayed unmatched. The CDR3 runs 15 residues. The CDR3 loop is CASSRGTGVPYEQYF. CDR3 coding DNA: TGTGCCAGCAGCCGCGGGACAGGGGTTCCCTACGAGCAGTACTTC.

This clone is a singleton in its sample. This sequence joins TRBV27 and TRBJ2-3; TRBD2 matches 11 bases. The CDR3 covers 14 residues. Germline values: CDR1 MNHEY, CDR2 SMNVEV (reference sequence). Germline trimming cut 7 bases from V and 5 bases from J; bases unmatched to any gene: 5. The CDR3 DNA follows: TGTGCCAGCACCCTAGCGGGGGGAGGAGATACGCAGTATTTT. Translating gives CASTLAGGGDTQYF.

The CDR3 nucleotides are TGTGCCAGCAGCTTTACAGCGTCCCAGATCGGCGGGGAGCTGTTTTTT. Its translation is CASSFTASQIGGELFF. The V call is TRBV11-2, the J call TRBJ2-2, with unresolved D. V lost 3 bases and J 7 bases, leaving 18 bases between the germline ends. Germline CDR1 reads SGHAT; CDR2 reads FQNNGV. The CDR3 runs to 16 residues.

The rearrangement uses TRBV7-9 and TRBJ2-3, with 10 bases fitting TRBD1. J gave up 6 bases and V 1 base, and 1 base lay outside the gene matches. The germline V gene has CDR1 SEHNR and CDR2 FQNEAQ (reference sequence). The CDR3 has 14 amino acids. CDR3 nucleotides: TGTGCCAGCAGCTTAGGGACAGGGGGTGATACGCAGTATTTT. Residues: CASSLGTGGDTQYF.

The chain employs TRBV3-1 (or the pseudogene TRBV3-2) and TRBJ2-6; D gene ambiguous. The V gene lost 4 bases and the J gene lost 1 base, with 11 bases spanning the gap. Germline V CDR1 and CDR2: LGHDT, YNNKEL (reference sequence). There are 16 residues in the CDR3. The CDR3 DNA is TGTGCCAGCAGCCTTGTCCGGGTTTCTGGGGCCAACGTCCTGACTTTC. Its translation is CASSLVRVSGANVLTF.

This sequence joins TRBV19 and TRBJ1-2; a weak D match, TRBD1 (5 bases). Germline V lookup: CDR1 LNHDA, CDR2 SQIVND (reference sequence). This CDR3 is 16 amino acids long. The V gene lost 3 bases and the J gene lost 5 bases, with 19 bases spanning the gap. CDR3 sequence reads: CASSIRPGASGYGYTF. The DNA for the CDR3 is TGTGCCAGTAGTATCCGCCCCGGGGCCAGTGGGTATGGCTACACCTTC. The whole variable domain, remainder taken from reference TRBV19 and TRBJ1-2, is DGGITQSPKYLFRKEGQNVTLSCEQNLNHDAMYWYRQDPGQGLRLIYYSQIVNDFQKGDIAEGYSVSREKKESFPLTVTSAQKNPTAFYLCASSIRPGASGYGYTFGSGTRLTVV.